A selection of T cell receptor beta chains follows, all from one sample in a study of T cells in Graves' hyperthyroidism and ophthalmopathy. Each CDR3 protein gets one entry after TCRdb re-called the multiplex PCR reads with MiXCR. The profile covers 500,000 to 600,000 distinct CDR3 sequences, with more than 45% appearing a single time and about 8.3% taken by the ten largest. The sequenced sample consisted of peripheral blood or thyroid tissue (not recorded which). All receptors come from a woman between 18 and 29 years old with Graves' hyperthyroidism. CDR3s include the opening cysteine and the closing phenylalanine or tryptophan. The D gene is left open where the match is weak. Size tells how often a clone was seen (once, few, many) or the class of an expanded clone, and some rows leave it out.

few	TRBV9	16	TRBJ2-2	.	CASSVATRDPDGELFF	TGTGCCAGCAGCGTAGCTACGAGGGATCCTGACGGGGAGCTGTTTTTT
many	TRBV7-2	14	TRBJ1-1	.	CASSLAGGGTEAFF	TGTGCCAGCAGCTTAGCGGGGGGGGGCACTGAAGCTTTCTTT
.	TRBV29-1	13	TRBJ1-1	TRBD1	CSGVTGTGTEAFF	TGCAGCGGGGTGACAGGGACGGGTACTGAAGCTTTCTTT
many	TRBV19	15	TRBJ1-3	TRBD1	CASSIAGTVGNTIYF	TGTGCCAGTAGTATAGCAGGGACAGTCGGAAACACCATATATTTT
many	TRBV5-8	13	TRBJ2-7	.	CASSLTGVYEQYF	TGTGCCAGCAGCTTAACAGGAGTGTACGAGCAGTACTTC
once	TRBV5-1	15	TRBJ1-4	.	CASSASRATNEKLFF	TGCGCCAGCAGCGCTTCCAGGGCAACTAATGAAAAACTGTTTTTT
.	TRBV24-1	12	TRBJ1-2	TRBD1	CATGTGVSGYTF	TGTGCCACCGGGACAGGGGTCTCTGGCTACACCTTC
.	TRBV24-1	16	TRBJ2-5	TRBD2	CTTSGGDGEYQETQYF	TGTACCACCAGTGGGGGGGACGGAGAGTACCAAGAGACCCAGTACTTC
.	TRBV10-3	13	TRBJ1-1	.	CAISARGGYEAFF	TGTGCCATCAGTGCCAGGGGAGGCTATGAAGCTTTCTTT
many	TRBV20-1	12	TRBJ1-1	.	CSARSDLTEAFF	TGCAGTGCCCGTTCAGACTTGACTGAAGCTTTCTTT
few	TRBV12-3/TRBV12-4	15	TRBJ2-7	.	CASSLNEGIDYEQYF	TGTGCCAGCAGTTTAAACGAAGGGATTGACTACGAGCAGTACTTC
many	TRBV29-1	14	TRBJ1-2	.	CSVEGRGRSYGYTF	TGCAGCGTTGAAGGTAGGGGCCGGAGCTATGGCTACACCTTC
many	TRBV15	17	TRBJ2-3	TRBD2	CATSGDELAQRADTQYF	TGTGCCACCAGCGGCGACGAACTAGCGCAGAGGGCAGATACGCAGTATTTT
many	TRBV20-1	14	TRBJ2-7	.	CSARVVTGSYEQYF	TGCAGTGCTAGAGTGGTGACAGGATCCTACGAGCAGTACTTC
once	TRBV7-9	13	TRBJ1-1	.	CASSLPDSGEAFF	TGTGCCAGCAGCTTACCAGACAGTGGCGAAGCTTTCTTT
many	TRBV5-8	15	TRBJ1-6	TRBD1	CASSLGQGASSPLHF	TGTGCCAGCAGCTTGGGGCAGGGGGCAAGTTCACCCCTCCACTTT
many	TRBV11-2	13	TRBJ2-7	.	CASSLVMGDEQYF	TGTGCCAGCAGCTTAGTTATGGGGGACGAGCAGTACTTC
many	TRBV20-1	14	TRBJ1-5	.	CSARTPYSNQPQHF	TGCAGTGCTAGAACACCTTATAGCAATCAGCCCCAGCATTTT
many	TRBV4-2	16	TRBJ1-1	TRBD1	CASSHSLGHRGTEAFF	TGTGCCAGCAGCCACTCTCTAGGGCACAGGGGCACTGAAGCTTTCTTT
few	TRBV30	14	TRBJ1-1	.	CAWSVGGMNTEAFF	TGTGCCTGGAGTGTAGGGGGAATGAACACTGAAGCTTTCTTT
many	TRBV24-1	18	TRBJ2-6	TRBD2	CATSDGLAGHSGANVLTF	TGTGCCACCAGTGACGGACTAGCGGGACACTCTGGGGCCAACGTCCTGACTTTC
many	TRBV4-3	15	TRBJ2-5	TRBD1	CASSQGWDSQETQYF	TGCGCCAGCAGCCAAGGTTGGGACAGCCAAGAGACCCAGTACTTC
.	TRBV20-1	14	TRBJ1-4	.	CSARDYLLAEKLFF	TGCAGTGCTAGAGACTATCTGCTAGCGGAGAAACTGTTTTTT
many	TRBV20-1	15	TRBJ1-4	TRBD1	CSVPDRDRVNEKLFF	TGCAGTGTCCCCGACCGGGACAGGGTTAATGAAAAACTGTTTTTT
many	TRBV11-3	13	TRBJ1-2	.	CASSPRQSYGYTF	TGTGCCAGCAGCCCCCGACAGAGCTATGGCTACACCTTC
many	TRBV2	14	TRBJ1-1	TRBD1	CASRLQGVSTEAFF	TGTGCCAGCAGATTACAGGGGGTAAGCACTGAAGCTTTCTTT
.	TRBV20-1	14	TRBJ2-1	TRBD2	CSALAGRDYSEQFF	TGCAGTGCCCTGGCAGGGAGGGACTACAGTGAGCAGTTCTTC
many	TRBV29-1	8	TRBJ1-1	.	CSVPGHSF	TGCAGCGTTCCAGGCCACTCCTTT
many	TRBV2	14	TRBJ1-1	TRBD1	CASRAGQGSTEAFF	TGTGCCAGCAGAGCGGGACAGGGGAGCACTGAAGCTTTCTTT
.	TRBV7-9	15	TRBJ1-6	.	CASSTVAGDNSPLHF	TGTGCCAGCAGCACAGTAGCGGGAGATAATTCACCCCTCCACTTT
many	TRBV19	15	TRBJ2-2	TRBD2	CASSIGAGVTGELFF	TGTGCCAGTAGTATAGGAGCGGGAGTCACCGGGGAGCTGTTTTTT
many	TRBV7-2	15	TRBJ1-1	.	CASSLVTDMNTEAFF	TGTGCCAGCAGCTTAGTTACGGACATGAACACTGAAGCTTTCTTT
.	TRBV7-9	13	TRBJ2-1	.	CASSLDGSDEQFF	TGTGCCAGCAGCTTAGACGGGAGTGATGAGCAGTTCTTC
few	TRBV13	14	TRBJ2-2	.	CASSPRERWGELFF	TGTGCCAGCAGCCCTCGGGAGCGGTGGGGGGAGCTGTTTTTT
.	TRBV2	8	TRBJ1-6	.	CASSVLHF	TGTGCCAGCAGTGTTCTCCACTTT
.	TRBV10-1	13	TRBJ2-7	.	CASSRYPPDEQYF	TGCGCCAGCAGTCGCTATCCGCCGGACGAGCAGTACTTC